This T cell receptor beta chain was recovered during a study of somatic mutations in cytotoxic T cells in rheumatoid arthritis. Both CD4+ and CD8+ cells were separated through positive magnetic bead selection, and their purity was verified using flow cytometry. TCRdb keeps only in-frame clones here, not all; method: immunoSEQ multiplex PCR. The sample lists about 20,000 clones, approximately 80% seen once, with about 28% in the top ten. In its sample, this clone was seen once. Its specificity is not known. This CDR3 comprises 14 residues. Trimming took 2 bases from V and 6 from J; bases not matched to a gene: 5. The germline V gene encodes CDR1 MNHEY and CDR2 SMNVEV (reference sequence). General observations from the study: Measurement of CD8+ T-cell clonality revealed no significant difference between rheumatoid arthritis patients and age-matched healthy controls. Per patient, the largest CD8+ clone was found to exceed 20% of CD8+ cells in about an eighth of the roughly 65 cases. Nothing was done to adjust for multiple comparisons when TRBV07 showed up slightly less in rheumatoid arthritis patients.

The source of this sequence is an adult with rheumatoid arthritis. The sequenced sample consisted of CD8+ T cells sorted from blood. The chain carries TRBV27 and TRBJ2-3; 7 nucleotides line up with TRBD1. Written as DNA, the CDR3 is TGTGCCAGCAGTTTAGCGACAGGGTTCGATACGCAGTATTTT. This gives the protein CASSLATGFDTQYF.